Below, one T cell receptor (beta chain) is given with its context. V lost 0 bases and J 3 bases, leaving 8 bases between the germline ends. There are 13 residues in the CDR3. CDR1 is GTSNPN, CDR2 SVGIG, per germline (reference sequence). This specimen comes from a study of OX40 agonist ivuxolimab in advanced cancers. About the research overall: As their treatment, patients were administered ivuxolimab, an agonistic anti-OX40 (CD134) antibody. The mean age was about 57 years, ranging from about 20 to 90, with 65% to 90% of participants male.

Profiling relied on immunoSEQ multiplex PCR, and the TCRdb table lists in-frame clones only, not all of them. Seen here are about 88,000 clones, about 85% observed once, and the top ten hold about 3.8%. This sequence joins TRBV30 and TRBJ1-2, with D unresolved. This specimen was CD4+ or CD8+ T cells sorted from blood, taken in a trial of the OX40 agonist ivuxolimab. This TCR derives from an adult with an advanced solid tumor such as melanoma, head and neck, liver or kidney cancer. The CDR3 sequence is CAWSVVTHYGYTF. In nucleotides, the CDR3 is TGTGCCTGGAGTGTAGTCACGCACTATGGCTACACCTTC.